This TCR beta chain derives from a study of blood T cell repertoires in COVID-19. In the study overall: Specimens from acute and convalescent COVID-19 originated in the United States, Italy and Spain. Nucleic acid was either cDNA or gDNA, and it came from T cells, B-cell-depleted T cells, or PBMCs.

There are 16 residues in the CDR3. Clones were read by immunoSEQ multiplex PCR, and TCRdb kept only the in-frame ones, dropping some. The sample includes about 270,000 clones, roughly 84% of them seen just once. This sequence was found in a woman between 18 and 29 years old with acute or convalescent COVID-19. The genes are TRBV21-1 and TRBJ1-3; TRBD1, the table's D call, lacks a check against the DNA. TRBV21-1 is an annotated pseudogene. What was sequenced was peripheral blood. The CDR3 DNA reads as TGTGCCAGCAGCAAAGCGCAAAGGGGCAGGGGAAACACCATATATTTT. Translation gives CASSKAQRGRGNTIYF.